This entry is about one T cell receptor beta chain. Its antigen is undetermined. Trimming pared 4 bases from V and 0 bases from J, leaving 11 bases between. Looked up from germline, CDR1 is SGHNT and CDR2 is YYREEE (reference sequence). The CDR3 is 15 residues long. RNA extraction was followed by reverse transcription into cDNA, which acted as the sequencing template. Assay used: immunoSEQ multiplex PCR; TCRdb lists only in-frame clones, some missing. Of 200,000 to 250,000 clones listed, approximately 65% are singletons. This record comes from a study of CD8+ T cells in alopecia areata. Regarding treatment: oral pan-JAK inhibitor, 5-10 mg twice daily. Study observations and caveats: With tofacitinib ongoing, many expanded lesional clones persisted in both scalp and blood.

V gene TRBV5-4 combines with J gene TRBJ2-1; TRBD1 is a possible D gene (6 bases). Sequencing was performed on CD4+ T cells sorted from blood, taken around week 44, from a patient treated with tofacitinib. This clonotype originated in a human donor with alopecia areata. The CDR3 sequence: CASSQDSSSYNEQFF. The CDR3 DNA reads as TGTGCCAGCAGCCAGGACAGTAGCTCCTACAATGAGCAGTTCTTC.